The next 31 T cell receptor beta chains were all read from a single sample in a study of vaccination and CD4 T cells after COVID-19. Once obtained from cultured CD4+ T cells, the DNA was sequenced using the Oncomine TCR Beta short-read assay. TCRdb reprocessed the PCR reads via MiXCR and lists one record per CDR3 protein. The data contain about 27,000 distinct CDR3 sequences, around 64% of them seen just once; the ten biggest clones take up 17%. Treatment meaning: roughly 11-day PBMC culture with coronavirus spike peptide pools or control peptides (ViraFEST assay). Antigens for these TCRs are unknown. This material consisted of CD4+ T cells from blood, cultured in vitro, taken after SARS-CoV-2 vaccination. These receptors were collected from a human donor who received a COVID-19 vaccine.

The chain carries TRBV19 and TRBJ1-6; 11 bases line up with TRBD1. Germline V gives CDR1 LNHDA, CDR2 SQIVND (reference sequence). The CDR3 length is 15 residues. V shed 4 bases, J shed 9 bases, and the junction held 5 bases outside the gene matches. The CDR3 DNA follows: TGTGCCAGTAGTAACCCCGGGACAGGGGGTTCACCCCTCCACTTT. The encoded protein is CASSNPGTGGSPLHF.

This clonotype was seen only a few times. J is TRBJ2-5 and V is TRBV27, with unresolved D. The CDR3 has 14 residues. CDR1 and CDR2 (germline): MNHEY, SMNVEV (reference sequence). V dropped 5 bases and J dropped 4 bases, with 14 bases sitting between them. The CDR3 nucleotides are TGTGCCAGCAGTCCTGAGGCTTTTGGAGAGACCCAGTACTTC. This gives the protein CASSPEAFGETQYF.

The chain couples TRBV19 to TRBJ1-1, with 9 bases fitting TRBD1. CDR1 and CDR2 from the germline V gene are LNHDA and SQIVND (reference sequence). This CDR3 region has 14 residues. The V and J ends lost 5 bases and 5 bases, in that order; junction bases with no gene match: 6. The CDR3 DNA reads TGTGCCAGTAGTGAAGGACAGGGGCGGACTGAAGCTTTCTTT. This sequence encodes CASSEGQGRTEAFF.

The gene calls are TRBV15 and TRBJ2-1, with TRBD1 matching over 7 bases. With 7 bases clipped from V and 0 bases from J, the junction kept 9 bases outside the gene matches. The CDR3 sequence is 16 residues long. CDR1 LNHNV and CDR2 YYDKDF come from the germline V gene (reference sequence). The DNA of the CDR3 is TGTGCCACCACATCCGGGGACAGACTCTCCTACAATGAGCAGTTCTTC. This translates into CATTSGDRLSYNEQFF.

In this sample, this clonotype turned up a few times. This chain uses TRBV19 with TRBJ1-1; D might be TRBD1 (6 bases). Trimming took 5 bases from V and 8 from J, leaving 18 bases between them. Germline CDR1 reads LNHDA; CDR2 reads SQIVND (reference sequence). This CDR3 comprises 14 residues. CDR3 amino acids: CASSHDRFLSEAFF. DNA of the CDR3: TGTGCCAGTAGTCACGACAGGTTTTTATCCGAAGCTTTCTTT.

V gene TRBV19 combines with J gene TRBJ2-5; possibly TRBD2 for D (5 bases). CDR1 and CDR2 from the germline V gene are LNHDA and SQIVND (reference sequence). Trimming pared 3 bases from V and 7 bases from J, leaving 12 bases between. CDR3 length: 13 residues. The CDR3 loop reads CASSMLDAGTQYF. CDR3 nucleotide sequence: TGTGCCAGTAGTATGCTGGACGCGGGGACCCAGTACTTC.

This clonotype was seen a handful of times. The gene calls are TRBV30 and TRBJ1-2, with 7 nucleotides matching TRBD1. The CDR3 sequence is 14 residues long. J lost 5 bases, V lost 0 bases, and 6 bases had no gene match. Germline values: CDR1 GTSNPN, CDR2 SVGIG (reference sequence). CDR3 DNA: TGTGCCTGGAGTGTTAACAGGGGAGGGTATGGCTACACCTTC. It encodes CAWSVNRGGYGYTF. Full variable domain (remainder filled in from reference TRBV30 and TRBJ1-2): SQTIHQWPATLVQPVGSPLSLECTVEGTSNPNLYWYRQAAGRGLQLLFYSVGIGQISSEVPQNLSASRPQDRQFILSSKKLLLSDSGFYLCAWSVNRGGYGYTFGSGTRLTVV.

This clonotype was observed a handful of times. The genes are TRBV5-1 and TRBJ2-5; 8 bases align to TRBD1. Trimming removed 1 base from V and 5 bases from J; junction bases left unmatched: 7. This CDR3 contains 15 residues. CDR1 is SGHRS and CDR2 is YFSETQ in the germline V gene. CDR3 nucleotides: TGCGCCAGCAGCTTGCCGGGACAGGCCCAGGAGACCCAGTACTTC. It translates to CASSLPGQAQETQYF.

This chain uses TRBV12-3 or TRBV12-4 with TRBJ1-1; 7 positions agree with TRBD1. V lost 3 bases, J lost 11 bases, and 9 bases stayed unmatched. This CDR3 is built from 13 residues. Written as DNA, the CDR3 is TGTGCCAGCAGTTTCCCAGGGGGAGGTATGGCTTTCTTT. Translation gives CASSFPGGGMAFF.

This chain links TRBV2 with TRBJ2-5; possible D gene TRBD1, 5 bases. The germline CDR1 and CDR2 sequences are SNHLY and FYNNEI. The germline V and J ends were trimmed by 4 bases and 4 bases, with 10 bases remaining between them. The CDR3 is 13 residues long. CDR3 loop: CASSVRERETQYF. The CDR3, as DNA: TGTGCCAGCAGTGTCAGGGAACGAGAGACCCAGTACTTC.

The rearrangement uses TRBV6-2 or TRBV6-3 and TRBJ1-2; no clear D. The CDR3 runs 13 residues. V lost 6 bases to trimming and J lost 6 bases, with 14 bases between them. Germline V gene lookup returns CDR1 MNHEY and CDR2 SVGEGT. The CDR3 protein is CASSYGLANGYTF. CDR3 DNA: TGTGCCAGCAGCTACGGCTTAGCGAATGGCTACACCTTC.

The chain uses TRBV24-1 and TRBJ2-3; 8 positions agree with TRBD1. V lost 6 bases to trimming and J lost 4 bases; unmatched junction nucleotides: 5. CDR3 size: 14 residues. CDR1 and CDR2 from the germline V gene are KGHDR and SFDVKD. For the CDR3, the DNA is TGTGCCACCAGTTCCCAGGGGGCCGCAGATACGCAGTATTTT. Its translation: CATSSQGAADTQYF.

This clonotype was observed a handful of times. J is TRBJ2-7 and V is TRBV27; 7 bases align to TRBD2. Germline V lookup: CDR1 MNHEY, CDR2 SMNVEV (reference sequence). Trimming at V came to 8 bases and at J to 2 bases, leaving 6 bases not matched to a gene. The CDR3 has 13 residues. This CDR3 reads CASVGTTPYEQYF. Here the CDR3 DNA reads TGTGCCAGCGTTGGGACTACACCCTACGAGCAGTACTTC.

The chain employs TRBV10-3 and TRBJ1-2, with a possible D match to TRBD1 (5 bases). This CDR3 spans 13 amino acids. Germline lookup yields CDR1 ENHRY and CDR2 SYGVKD. Between the trimmed V and J ends, which lost 0 bases and 8 bases, there was a span of 10 bases. CDR3 sequence reads: CAISESTGRGYTF. The CDR3 coding sequence is TGTGCCATCAGTGAGTCCACAGGAAGAGGCTACACCTTC.

This clonotype was picked up a small number of times. V and J are TRBV7-2 and TRBJ1-6, with 9 bases identical to TRBD1. The CDR3 runs to 15 residues. CDR1 and CDR2 (germline): SGHTA, FQGNSA. The V segment lost 5 bases and the J segment 7 bases; nucleotides outside the gene matches: 6. CDR3 protein: CASSPGTGYNSPLHF. The CDR3 DNA reads TGTGCCAGCAGCCCGGGGACAGGGTACAATTCACCCCTCCACTTT. Variable domain in full (rest from reference TRBV7-2 and TRBJ1-6): GAGVSQSPSNKVTEKGKDVELRCDPISGHTALYWYRQSLGQGLEFLIYFQGNSAPDKSGLPSDRFSAERTGGSVSTLTIQRTQQEDSAVYLCASSPGTGYNSPLHFGNGTRLTVT.

This chain uses TRBV11-3 with TRBJ2-3; D unclear. In germline, CDR1 is SGHNT, CDR2 YENEEA. This CDR3 has 18 residues. V lost 1 base and J 0 bases, leaving 17 bases between the germline ends. The chain's CDR3 is CASSLALPGSLSTDTQYF. The CDR3 bases are TGTGCCAGCAGCTTAGCCCTTCCAGGATCCCTAAGCACAGATACGCAGTATTTT. Full variable domain (outside the CDR3, taken from reference TRBV11-3 and TRBJ2-3): EAGVVQSPRYKIIEKKQPVAFWCNPISGHNTLYWYLQNLGQGPELLIRYENEEAVDDSQLPKDRFSAERLKGVDSTLKIQPAELGDSAVYLCASSLALPGSLSTDTQYFGPGTRLTVL.

This clonotype was observed a single time. Because it lacks the conserved phenylalanine or tryptophan at the end, this CDR3 is likely a read error. This chain uses TRBV20-1 with TRBJ2-5; 8 bases are a match to TRBD2. The CDR3 totals 16 residues. The J segment lost 2 bases and the V segment lost 3 bases, leaving 11 bases of the junction unmatched. Germline CDR1 is DFQATT and CDR2 is SNEGSKA (reference sequence). CDR3 sequence (DNA): TGCAGTGCTAGTGGGGGTAGCGGGGCGCAACAAGAGACCCAGTACTCC. This encodes CSASGGSGAQQETQYS.

The chain is built from TRBV30 and TRBJ1-5; the D is unclear. CDR3 size: 17 residues. Germline CDR1 and CDR2: GTSNPN and SVGIG (reference sequence). Trimming removed 2 bases at V and 2 bases at J, with 19 bases between. This CDR3 is CAWSLTQDGVGNQPQHF. The CDR3 coding sequence is TGTGCCTGGAGTCTAACTCAGGACGGGGTTGGCAATCAGCCCCAGCATTTT.

The chain employs TRBV2 and TRBJ2-3; 11 nucleotides agree with TRBD2. The ends lost 6 bases at V and 5 bases at J; junction bases unmatched: 7. The CDR3 has 15 residues. Germline lookup yields CDR1 SNHLY and CDR2 FYNNEI. The CDR3 DNA is TGTGCCAGCAGCCCTGTAACTAGCGGGGGAGATACGCAGTATTTT. The encoded protein is CASSPVTSGGDTQYF.

For the CDR3, the DNA is TGTGCCAGCAGCCAAGAGCGGCAGAACTATGGCTACACCTTC. Translated: CASSQERQNYGYTF. This chain joins TRBV14 and TRBJ1-2, with D unclear. The CDR3 is made up of 14 amino acids. Trimming took 0 bases from V and 2 from J, leaving 7 bases between them. Germline loops: CDR1 SGHDN, CDR2 FVKESK.

This clonotype appeared once. The V call is TRBV20-1, the J call TRBJ2-3, with a possible D match to TRBD1 (5 bases). This CDR3 region has 14 residues. Looked up from germline, CDR1 is DFQATT and CDR2 is SNEGSKA (reference sequence). V was cut by 0 bases and J by 5 bases, with 12 bases left in between. In DNA, the CDR3 is TGCAGTGCTAGAGAGCTAGGGGTAGGAGATACGCAGTATTTT. Translating it yields CSARELGVGDTQYF.

The V call is TRBV19, the J call TRBJ1-2; 10 bases align to TRBD1. Germline trimming cut 5 bases from V and 4 bases from J; bases unmatched to any gene: 4. The CDR3 totals 14 residues. Germline V gene data show CDR1 as LNHDA and CDR2 as SQIVND (reference sequence). CDR3 residues: CASSSTGGSYGYTF. The CDR3 DNA sequence: TGTGCCAGTAGTTCGACAGGGGGCAGCTATGGCTACACCTTC.

This clonotype has only a few counts. The chain links TRBV6-5 to TRBJ2-1, with D possibly matching TRBD1 (5 bases). The V end lost 3 bases, the J end lost 5 bases, and 11 bases lay between the germline ends. Germline CDR1 MNHEY, CDR2 SVGAGI. The CDR3 consists of 14 residues. Here the CDR3 DNA reads TGTGCCAGCAGTTATCAGGGTCTGGACAATGAGCAGTTCTTC. As protein: CASSYQGLDNEQFF.

The chain carries TRBV7-9 and TRBJ1-1, with 9 bases lining up with TRBD1. The trim removed 5 bases at V and 5 bases at J, leaving 6 bases unmatched. The CDR3 consists of 14 residues. Germline-derived CDR1 and CDR2 are SEHNR and FQNEAQ (reference sequence). The CDR3 is CASSMMGQGTEAFF. CDR3 DNA: TGTGCCAGCAGCATGATGGGACAGGGAACTGAAGCTTTCTTT.

V and J are TRBV29-1 and TRBJ2-7; the match to TRBD1 covers 9 bases. Germline V gene data show CDR1 as SQVTM and CDR2 as ANQGSEA. CDR3 length: 14 residues. V lost 7 bases, J lost 2 bases, and 9 bases stayed unmatched. The CDR3 DNA follows: TGCAGCGCCCGCACGGACAGGGGCGCCTACGAGCAGTACTTC. This gives the protein CSARTDRGAYEQYF.

This clonotype appeared a few times. CDR3 nucleotide sequence: TGTGCCAGCAGTGAAAATAGGGGGGGCTACACCTTC. Translating it yields CASSENRGGYTF. This sequence joins TRBV6-1 and TRBJ1-2, with D possibly being TRBD1 (6 bases). This CDR3 region has 12 residues. Looked up from germline, CDR1 is MNHNS and CDR2 is SASEGT. The V gene lost 2 bases and the J gene lost 8 bases, with 9 bases spanning the gap.

The chain combines TRBV20-1 with TRBJ2-3, with 8 bases matching TRBD2. This CDR3 is built from 14 residues. CDR1 DFQATT and CDR2 SNEGSKA come from the germline V gene (reference sequence). With V trimmed by 8 bases and J by 2 bases, 9 bases remained unmatched. The CDR3 here is CSITRGGPTDTQYF. The CDR3 DNA reads as TGCAGTATAACCCGGGGGGGGCCCACAGATACGCAGTATTTT.

As DNA, the CDR3 is TGTGCCAGCAGCCCCGGACCCCGGCAACTGTTTTTT. It is translated as CASSPGPRQLFF. The rearrangement joins TRBV28 to TRBJ1-4; D not resolved. Germline V gene sequence: CDR1 MDHEN, CDR2 SYDVKM. Trimming took 6 bases from V and 12 from J, leaving 14 bases between them. The CDR3 is 12 amino acids.

This clonotype was seen a few times. This chain connects TRBV7-2 to TRBJ1-2; a weak D match, TRBD1 (5 bases). The CDR3 is made up of 14 amino acids. Germline CDR1 is SGHTA and CDR2 is FQGNSA. Trimming took 2 bases from V and 1 from J, leaving 8 bases between them. Written as DNA, the CDR3 is TGTGCCAGCAGCTTACTAGGGGATAACTATGGCTACACCTTC. It specifies CASSLLGDNYGYTF.

This clonotype was found a few times. The chain carries TRBV19 and TRBJ1-6; 7 positions match TRBD1. V lost 2 bases and J lost 7; bases outside the gene matches: 2. The CDR3 is 14 residues long. Germline CDR1 reads LNHDA; CDR2 reads SQIVND (reference sequence). The chain's CDR3 is CASSIWGQNSPLHF. The CDR3 coding sequence is TGTGCCAGTAGTATATGGGGACAGAATTCACCCCTCCACTTT.

This clonotype was seen only once. V and J are TRBV20-1 and TRBJ2-5; TRBD2 matches 10 bases. This CDR3 comprises 14 residues. With 1 base clipped from V and 7 bases from J, the junction kept 6 bases outside the gene matches. Germline V gene data show CDR1 as DFQATT and CDR2 as SNEGSKA (reference sequence). CDR3 in DNA: TGCAGTGCTAGAGGCCAGCGGGGGGGCGGGACCCAGTACTTC. Residues: CSARGQRGGGTQYF.